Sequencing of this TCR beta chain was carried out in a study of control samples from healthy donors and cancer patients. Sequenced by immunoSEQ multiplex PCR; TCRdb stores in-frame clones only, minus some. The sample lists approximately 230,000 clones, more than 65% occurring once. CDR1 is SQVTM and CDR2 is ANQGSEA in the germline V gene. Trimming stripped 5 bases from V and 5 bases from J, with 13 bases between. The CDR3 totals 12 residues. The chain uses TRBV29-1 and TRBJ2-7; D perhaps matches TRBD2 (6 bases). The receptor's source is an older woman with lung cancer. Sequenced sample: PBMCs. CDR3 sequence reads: CSVSQRANEQYF. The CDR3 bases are TGCAGCGTTTCTCAGCGGGCAAACGAGCAGTACTTC.